This TCR beta chain was recorded in a study of CD8 T cells in Susac syndrome. Reverse transcription of about 0.5 to 1 ug RNA used random hexamers. Via MiXCR, TCRdb re-called the immunoSEQ multiplex PCR reads, giving one row per CDR3 protein. The sample consists of around 110,000 distinct CDR3 sequences, around 96% of them appearing once. Study-level points and caveats: The CD4+ T cell repertoire of patients with Susac syndrome showed no detectable clonal expansion.

The germline gives CDR1 SGHNT, CDR2 YYREEE (reference sequence). Between the trimmed V and J ends, which lost 3 bases and 2 bases, there was a span of 9 bases. The CDR3 has 13 residues. The authors sequenced TCR beta from blood CD8+ and CD4+ T cells. Susac syndrome patients met recently defined diagnostic criteria for definite or probable disease. Purification of the CD8+ and CD4+ T cells relied on negative isolation, and TEMRA cells underwent FACS enrichment. Turning to this clonotype: The antigen remains undetermined.

The TCR was taken from a human donor with Susac syndrome. Material for sequencing was CD4+ T cells from PBMCs. The rearrangement links TRBV5-4 to TRBJ2-7; no definite D call. The CDR3 sequence: CASSSAPTYEQYF. For the CDR3, the DNA is TGTGCCAGCAGCTCAGCTCCTACCTACGAGCAGTACTTC.